This T cell receptor beta chain was captured in a study of blood T cell repertoires in COVID-19. Study information: COVID-19 samples from acute and convalescent phases originated in the United States, Italy and Spain. Sources were T cells, B-cell-depleted T cells, or PBMCs; the material itself was cDNA or gDNA.

Source study methods: The assay estimated nucleated cells by amplifying reference gene primers. Here immunoSEQ multiplex PCR was the method, and the copy in TCRdb shows in-frame clones only, minus some. V and J calls and clone size are given by that table; D and trimming were obtained from the DNA. Of about 190,000 clones in the sample, around four fifths were seen once. This CDR3 is built from 15 residues. Germline V gene lookup returns CDR1 SGHRS and CDR2 YFSETQ. Trimming shortened V by 4 bases and J by 5 bases, and 18 bases separated the two germline ends. The chain links TRBV5-1 to TRBJ1-1, with D maybe TRBD1 (5 bases). The sample was peripheral blood. This clonotype was obtained from an elderly woman with active or convalescent COVID-19. The DNA of the CDR3 is TGCGCCAGCAGCCGGGAACCCGGGGGGGGAACTGAAGCTTTCTTT. This translates into CASSREPGGGTEAFF. The whole variable domain, remainder taken from reference TRBV5-1 and TRBJ1-1, is KAGVTQTPRYLIKTRGQQVTLSCSPISGHRSVSWYQQTPGQGLQFLFEYFSETQRNKGNFPGRFSGRQFSNSRSEMNVSTLELGDSALYLCASSREPGGGTEAFFGQGTRLTVV.